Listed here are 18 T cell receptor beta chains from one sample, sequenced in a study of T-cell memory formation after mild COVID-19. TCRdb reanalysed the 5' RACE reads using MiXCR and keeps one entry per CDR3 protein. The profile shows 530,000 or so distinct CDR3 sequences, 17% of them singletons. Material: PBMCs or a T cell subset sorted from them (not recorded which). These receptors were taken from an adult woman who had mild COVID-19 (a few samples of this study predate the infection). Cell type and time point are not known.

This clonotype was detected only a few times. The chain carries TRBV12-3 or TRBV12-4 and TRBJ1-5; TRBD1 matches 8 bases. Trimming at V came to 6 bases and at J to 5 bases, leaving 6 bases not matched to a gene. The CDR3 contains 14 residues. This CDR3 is CASSKDRGDQPQHF. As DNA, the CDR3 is TGTGCCAGCAGCAAAGACAGGGGAGATCAGCCCCAGCATTTT.

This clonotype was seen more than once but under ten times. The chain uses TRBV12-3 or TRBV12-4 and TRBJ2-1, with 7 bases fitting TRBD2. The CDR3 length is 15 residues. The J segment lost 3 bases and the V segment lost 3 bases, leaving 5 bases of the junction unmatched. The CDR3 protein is CASSFWLADYNEQFF. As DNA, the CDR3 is TGTGCCAGCAGTTTTTGGCTAGCGGACTACAATGAGCAGTTCTTC.

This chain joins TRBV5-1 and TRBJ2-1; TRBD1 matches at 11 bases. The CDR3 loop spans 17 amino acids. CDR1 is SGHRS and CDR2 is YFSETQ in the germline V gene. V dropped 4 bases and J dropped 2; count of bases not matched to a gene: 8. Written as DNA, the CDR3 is TGCGCCAGCAGCCCTGGGGACAGGGGGACCGCCTACAATGAGCAGTTCTTC. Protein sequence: CASSPGDRGTAYNEQFF.

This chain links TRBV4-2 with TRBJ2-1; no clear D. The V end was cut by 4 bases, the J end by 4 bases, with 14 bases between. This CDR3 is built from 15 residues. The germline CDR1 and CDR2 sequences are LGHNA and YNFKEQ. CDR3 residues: CASSPLLAKYNEQFF. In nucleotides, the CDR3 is TGTGCCAGCAGCCCCCTCTTGGCGAAATACAATGAGCAGTTCTTC.

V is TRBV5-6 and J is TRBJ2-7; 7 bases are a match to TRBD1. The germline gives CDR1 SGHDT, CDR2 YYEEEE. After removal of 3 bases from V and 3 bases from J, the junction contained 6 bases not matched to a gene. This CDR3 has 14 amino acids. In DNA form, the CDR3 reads TGTGCCAGCAGCTATCGACAGGGTCTCTACGAGCAGTACTTC. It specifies CASSYRQGLYEQYF.

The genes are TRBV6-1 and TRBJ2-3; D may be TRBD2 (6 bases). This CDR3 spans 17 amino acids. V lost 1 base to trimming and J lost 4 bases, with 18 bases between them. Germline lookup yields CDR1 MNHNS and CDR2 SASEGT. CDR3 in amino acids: CASSEGRFSGIADTQYF. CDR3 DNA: TGTGCCAGCAGTGAAGGCCGATTTAGCGGTATCGCAGATACGCAGTATTTT.

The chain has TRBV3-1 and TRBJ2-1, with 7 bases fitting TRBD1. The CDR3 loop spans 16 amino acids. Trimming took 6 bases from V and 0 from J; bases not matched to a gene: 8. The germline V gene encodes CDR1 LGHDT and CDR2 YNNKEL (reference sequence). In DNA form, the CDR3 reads TGTGCCAGCAGAATGGCCGGGACAGTCTCCTACAATGAGCAGTTCTTC. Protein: CASRMAGTVSYNEQFF.

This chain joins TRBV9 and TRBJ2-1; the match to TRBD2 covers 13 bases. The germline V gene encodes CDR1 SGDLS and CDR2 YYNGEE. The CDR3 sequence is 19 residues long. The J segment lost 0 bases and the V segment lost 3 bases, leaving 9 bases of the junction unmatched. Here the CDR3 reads CASSATGLAGSSSYNEQFF. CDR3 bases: TGTGCCAGCAGCGCAACGGGACTAGCGGGGTCAAGCTCCTACAATGAGCAGTTCTTC.

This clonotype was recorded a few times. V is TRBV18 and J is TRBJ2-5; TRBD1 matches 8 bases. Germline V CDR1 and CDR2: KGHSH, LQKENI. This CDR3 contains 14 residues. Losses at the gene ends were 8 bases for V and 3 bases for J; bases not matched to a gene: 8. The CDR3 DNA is TGTGCCAGCCTCCTGACAGGGGTTGAAGAGACCCAGTACTTC. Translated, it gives CASLLTGVEETQYF.

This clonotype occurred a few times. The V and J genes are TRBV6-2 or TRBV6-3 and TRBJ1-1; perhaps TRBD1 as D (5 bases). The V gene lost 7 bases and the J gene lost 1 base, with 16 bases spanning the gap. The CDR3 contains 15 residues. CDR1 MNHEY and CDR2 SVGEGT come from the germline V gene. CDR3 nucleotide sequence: TGTGCCAGCATCTCCTACCGGGACGGGAACACTGAAGCTTTCTTT. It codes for CASISYRDGNTEAFF.

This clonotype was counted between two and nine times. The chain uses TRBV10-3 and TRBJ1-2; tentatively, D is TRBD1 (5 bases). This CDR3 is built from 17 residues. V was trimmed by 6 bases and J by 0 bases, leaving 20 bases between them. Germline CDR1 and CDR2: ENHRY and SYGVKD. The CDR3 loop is CAIRNSGTDLANYGYTF. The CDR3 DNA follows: TGTGCCATCAGAAACTCCGGGACCGATCTAGCTAACTATGGCTACACCTTC.

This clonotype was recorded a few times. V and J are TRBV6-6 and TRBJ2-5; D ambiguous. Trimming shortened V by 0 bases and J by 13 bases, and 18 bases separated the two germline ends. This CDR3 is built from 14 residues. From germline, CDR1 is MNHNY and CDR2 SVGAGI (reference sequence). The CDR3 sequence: CASSYSTADLRPYF. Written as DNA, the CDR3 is TGTGCCAGCAGTTACTCGACGGCAGACCTACGACCGTACTTC.

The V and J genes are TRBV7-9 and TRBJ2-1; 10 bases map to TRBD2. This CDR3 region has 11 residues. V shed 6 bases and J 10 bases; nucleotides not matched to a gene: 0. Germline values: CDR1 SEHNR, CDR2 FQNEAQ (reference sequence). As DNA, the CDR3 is TGTGCCAGCAGAGCGGGGGGGGAGCAGTTCTTC. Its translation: CASRAGGEQFF.

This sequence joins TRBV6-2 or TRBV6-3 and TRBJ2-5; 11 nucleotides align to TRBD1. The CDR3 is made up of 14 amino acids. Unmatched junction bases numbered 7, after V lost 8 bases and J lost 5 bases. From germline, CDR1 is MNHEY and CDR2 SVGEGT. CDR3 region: CASGPRDRGETQYF. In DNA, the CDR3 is TGTGCCAGCGGACCCCGGGACAGGGGGGAGACCCAGTACTTC.

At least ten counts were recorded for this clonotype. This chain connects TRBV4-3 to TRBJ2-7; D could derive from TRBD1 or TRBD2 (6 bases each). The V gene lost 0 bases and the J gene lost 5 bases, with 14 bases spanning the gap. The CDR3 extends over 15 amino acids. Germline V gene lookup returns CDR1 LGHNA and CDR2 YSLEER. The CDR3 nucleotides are TGCGCCAGCAGCCAAGATCGGGGGCCTGGGGACGAGCAGTACTTC. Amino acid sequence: CASSQDRGPGDEQYF.

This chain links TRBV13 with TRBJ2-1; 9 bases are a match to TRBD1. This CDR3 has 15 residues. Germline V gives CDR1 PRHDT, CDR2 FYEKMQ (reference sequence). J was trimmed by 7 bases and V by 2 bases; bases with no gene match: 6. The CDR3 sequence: CASSLRGQGENEQFF. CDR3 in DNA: TGTGCCAGCAGCTTACGGGGACAGGGTGAGAATGAGCAGTTCTTC. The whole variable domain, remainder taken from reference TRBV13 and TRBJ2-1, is AAGVIQSPRHLIKEKRETATLKCYPIPRHDTVYWYQQGPGQDPQFLISFYEKMQSDKGSIPDRFSAQQFSDYHSELNMSSLELGDSALYFCASSLRGQGENEQFFGPGTRLTVL.

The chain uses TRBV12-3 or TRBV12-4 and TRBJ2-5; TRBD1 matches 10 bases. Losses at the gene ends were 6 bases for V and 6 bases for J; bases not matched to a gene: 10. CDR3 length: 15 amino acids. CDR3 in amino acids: CASSSVGQGKQTQYF. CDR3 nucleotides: TGTGCCAGCAGCTCCGTGGGACAGGGGAAACAGACCCAGTACTTC.

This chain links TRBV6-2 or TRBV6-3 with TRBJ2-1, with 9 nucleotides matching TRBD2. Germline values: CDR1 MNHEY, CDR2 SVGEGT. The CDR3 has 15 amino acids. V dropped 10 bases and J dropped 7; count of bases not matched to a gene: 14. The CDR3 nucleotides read TGTGCCACAAAACACGCCGCGGGAGGGCTAAATGAGCAGTTCTTC. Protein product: CATKHAAGGLNEQFF.